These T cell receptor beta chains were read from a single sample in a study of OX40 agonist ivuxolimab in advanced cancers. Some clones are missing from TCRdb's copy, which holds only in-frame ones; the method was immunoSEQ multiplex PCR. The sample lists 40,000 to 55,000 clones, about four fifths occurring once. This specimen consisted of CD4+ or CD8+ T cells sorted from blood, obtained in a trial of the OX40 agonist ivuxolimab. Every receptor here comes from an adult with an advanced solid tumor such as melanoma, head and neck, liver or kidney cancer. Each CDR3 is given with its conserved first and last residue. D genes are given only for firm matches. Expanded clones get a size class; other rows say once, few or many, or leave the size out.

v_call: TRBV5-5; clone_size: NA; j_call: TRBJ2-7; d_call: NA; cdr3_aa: CASVGPISYEQYF; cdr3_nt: TGTGCCAGCGTCGGTCCGATCTCCTACGAGCAGTACTTC
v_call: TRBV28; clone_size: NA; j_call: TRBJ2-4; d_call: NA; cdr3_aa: CASSSHLQGGGIQYF; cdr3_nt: TGTGCCAGCAGTTCCCACCTACAGGGAGGTGGCATTCAGTACTTC
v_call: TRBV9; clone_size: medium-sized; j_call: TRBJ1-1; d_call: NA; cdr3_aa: CASSVGQWGTEAFF; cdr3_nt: TGTGCCAGCAGCGTAGGGCAATGGGGCACTGAAGCTTTCTTT
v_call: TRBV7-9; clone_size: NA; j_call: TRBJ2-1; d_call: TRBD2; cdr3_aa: CASSLGPGTSGPTRNEQFF; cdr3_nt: TGTGCCAGCAGCTTAGGCCCCGGGACTAGCGGGCCTACCCGCAATGAGCAGTTCTTC
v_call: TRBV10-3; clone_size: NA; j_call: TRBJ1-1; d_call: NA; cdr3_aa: CAISGAGGWTFF; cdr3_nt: TGTGCCATCAGTGGGGCTGGCGGGTGGACTTTCTTT
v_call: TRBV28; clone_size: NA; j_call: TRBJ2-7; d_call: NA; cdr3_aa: CASSQTRPYEQYF; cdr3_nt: TGTGCCAGCAGCCAGACTAGACCTTACGAGCAGTACTTC
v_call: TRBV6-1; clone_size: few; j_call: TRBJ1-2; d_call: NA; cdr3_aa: CASSEAGYGYTF; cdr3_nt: TGTGCCAGCAGTGAGGCAGGGTATGGCTACACCTTC
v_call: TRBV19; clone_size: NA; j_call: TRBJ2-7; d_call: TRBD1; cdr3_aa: CASNSGQTYEQYF; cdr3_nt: TGTGCCAGTAATTCGGGACAGACCTACGAGCAGTACTTC
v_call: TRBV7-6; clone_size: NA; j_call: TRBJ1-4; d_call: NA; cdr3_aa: CASSLGQFSVELFF; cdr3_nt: TGTGCCAGCAGCCTCGGACAGTTCTCGGTTGAACTGTTTTTT
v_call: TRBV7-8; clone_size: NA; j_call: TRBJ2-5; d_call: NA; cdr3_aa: CASSRWQGDKETQYF; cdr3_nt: TGTGCCAGCAGCAGGTGGCAGGGCGATAAAGAGACCCAGTACTTC
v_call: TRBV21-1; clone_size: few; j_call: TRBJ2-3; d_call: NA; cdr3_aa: CASRRDTQYF; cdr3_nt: TGTGCCAGTCGAAGAGATACGCAGTATTTT
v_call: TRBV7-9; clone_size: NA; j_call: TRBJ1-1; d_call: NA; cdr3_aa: CASQGATEAFF; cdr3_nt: TGTGCCAGCCAGGGTGCGACTGAAGCTTTCTTT
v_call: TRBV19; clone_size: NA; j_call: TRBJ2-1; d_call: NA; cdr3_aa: CASSNYNEQFF; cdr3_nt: TGTGCCAGTAGCAATTACAATGAGCAGTTCTTC
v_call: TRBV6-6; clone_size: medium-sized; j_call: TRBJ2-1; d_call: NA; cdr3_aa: CAIRSSSYNEQFF; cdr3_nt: TGTGCCATTCGGAGCAGCTCCTACAATGAGCAGTTCTTC
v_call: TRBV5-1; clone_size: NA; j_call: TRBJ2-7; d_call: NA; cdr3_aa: CASSLIAGSSYEQYF; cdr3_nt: TGCGCCAGCAGCTTGATCGCAGGTTCTTCCTACGAGCAGTACTTC
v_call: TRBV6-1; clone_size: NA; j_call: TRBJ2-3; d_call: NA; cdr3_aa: CASSEIRSATQYF; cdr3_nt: TGTGCCAGCAGCGAGATAAGGAGCGCTACGCAGTATTTT
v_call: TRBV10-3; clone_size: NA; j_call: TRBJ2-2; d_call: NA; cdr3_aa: CAAGAQNTGELFF; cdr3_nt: TGTGCCGCCGGGGCGCAGAACACCGGGGAGCTGTTTTTT
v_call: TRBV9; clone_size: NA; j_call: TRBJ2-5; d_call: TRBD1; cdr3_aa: CASSSDRGQETQYF; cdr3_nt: TGTGCCAGCAGCTCCGACAGGGGACAAGAGACCCAGTACTTC
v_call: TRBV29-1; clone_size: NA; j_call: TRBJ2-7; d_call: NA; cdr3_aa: CSVEGISGRSSYEQYF; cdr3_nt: TGCAGCGTTGAAGGAATTAGCGGAAGGAGCTCCTACGAGCAGTACTTC
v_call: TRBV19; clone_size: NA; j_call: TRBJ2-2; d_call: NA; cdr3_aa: CATAAGGHFGELFF; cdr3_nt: TGTGCCACCGCCGCCGGGGGTCATTTCGGGGAGCTGTTTTTT
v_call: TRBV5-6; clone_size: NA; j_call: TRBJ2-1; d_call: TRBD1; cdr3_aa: CASSLTGASYNEQFF; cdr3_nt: TGTGCCAGCAGCTTGACAGGGGCCTCCTACAATGAGCAGTTCTTC
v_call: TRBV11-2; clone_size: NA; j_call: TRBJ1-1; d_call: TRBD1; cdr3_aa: CASSLRSGQGMNTEAFF; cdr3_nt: TGTGCCAGCAGCTTACGTAGTGGACAGGGGATGAACACTGAAGCTTTCTTT
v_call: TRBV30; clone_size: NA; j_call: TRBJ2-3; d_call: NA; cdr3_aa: CAWSVLRDKSTDTQYF; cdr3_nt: TGTGCCTGGAGTGTACTCCGGGACAAGAGCACAGATACGCAGTATTTT
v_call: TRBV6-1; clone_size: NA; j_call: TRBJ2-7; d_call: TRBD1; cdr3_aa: CASSLQGVEQYF; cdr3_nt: TGTGCCAGCAGCCTACAGGGGGTCGAGCAGTACTTC
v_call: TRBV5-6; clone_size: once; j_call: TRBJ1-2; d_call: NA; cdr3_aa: CASSLERRSFYGYTF; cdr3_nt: TGTGCCAGCAGCTTGGAACGCAGATCCTTCTATGGCTACACCTTC
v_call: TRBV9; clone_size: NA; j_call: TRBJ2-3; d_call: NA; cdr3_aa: CASSVVVSDTQYF; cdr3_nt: TGTGCCAGCAGCGTTGTCGTAAGCGATACGCAGTATTTT
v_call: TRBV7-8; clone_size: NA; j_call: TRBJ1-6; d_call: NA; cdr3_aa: CASSYGQGSYNSPLHF; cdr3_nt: TGTGCCAGCAGCTACGGGCAGGGATCCTATAATTCACCCCTCCACTTT
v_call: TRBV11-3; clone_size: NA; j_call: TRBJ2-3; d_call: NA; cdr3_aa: CASSPGTRDTQYF; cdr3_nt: TGTGCCAGCAGCCCGGGGACAAGGGATACGCAGTATTTT
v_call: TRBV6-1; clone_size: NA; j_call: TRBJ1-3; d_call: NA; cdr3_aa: CAIHMDGGNTIYF; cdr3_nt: TGTGCCATTCACATGGACGGAGGAAACACCATATATTTT
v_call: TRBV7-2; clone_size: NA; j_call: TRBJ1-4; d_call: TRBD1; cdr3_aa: CASSLGLGQGNEKLFF; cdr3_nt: TGTGCCAGCAGCCTTGGTCTGGGACAGGGAAATGAAAAACTGTTTTTT
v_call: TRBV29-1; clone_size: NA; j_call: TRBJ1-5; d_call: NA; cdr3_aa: CSVGNAGNQPQHF; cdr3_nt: TGCAGCGTTGGAAACGCTGGCAATCAGCCCCAGCATTTT
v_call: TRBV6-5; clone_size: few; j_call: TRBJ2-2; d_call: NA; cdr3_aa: CASSSTDRNTGELFF; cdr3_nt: TGTGCCAGCAGTTCTACGGACAGGAACACCGGGGAGCTGTTTTTT
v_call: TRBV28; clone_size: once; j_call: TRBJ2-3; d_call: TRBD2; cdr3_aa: CASSPLSSGGPSTDTQYF; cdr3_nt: TGTGCCAGCAGTCCCCTTTCTAGCGGGGGGCCTAGCACAGATACGCAGTATTTT
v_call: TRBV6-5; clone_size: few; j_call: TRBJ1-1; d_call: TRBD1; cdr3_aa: CASSLQGATEAFF; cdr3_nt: TGTGCCAGCAGCCTACAGGGGGCCACTGAAGCTTTCTTT
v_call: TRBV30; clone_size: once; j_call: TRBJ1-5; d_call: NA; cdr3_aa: CAWSVYSNQPQHF; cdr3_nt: TGTGCCTGGAGTGTATATAGCAATCAGCCCCAGCATTTT
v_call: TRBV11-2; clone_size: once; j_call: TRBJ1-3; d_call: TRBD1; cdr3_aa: CASSHLTTGAGNTIYF; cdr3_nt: TGTGCCAGCAGCCACCTAACTACAGGGGCCGGAAACACCATATATTTT
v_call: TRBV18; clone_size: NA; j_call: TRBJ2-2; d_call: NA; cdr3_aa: CASSPVKGPGELFF; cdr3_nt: TGTGCCAGCTCACCAGTTAAGGGCCCCGGGGAGCTGTTTTTT
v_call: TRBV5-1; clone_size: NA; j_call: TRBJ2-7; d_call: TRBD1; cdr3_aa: CASSLGDRAHEQYF; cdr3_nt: TGCGCCAGCAGCCTGGGGGACAGGGCCCACGAGCAGTACTTC
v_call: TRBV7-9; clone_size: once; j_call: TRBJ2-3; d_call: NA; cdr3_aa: CASLTTSTDTQYF; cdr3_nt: TGTGCCAGCTTGACCACCTCCACAGATACGCAGTATTTT
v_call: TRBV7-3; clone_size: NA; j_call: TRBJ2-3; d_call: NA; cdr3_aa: CASSRGLPGADTQYF; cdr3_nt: TGTGCCAGCAGCCGGGGCCTACCAGGTGCAGATACGCAGTATTTT
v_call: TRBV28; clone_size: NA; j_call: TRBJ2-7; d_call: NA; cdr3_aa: CASSFGLYEQYF; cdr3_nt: TGTGCCAGCAGTTTCGGCCTCTACGAGCAGTACTTC
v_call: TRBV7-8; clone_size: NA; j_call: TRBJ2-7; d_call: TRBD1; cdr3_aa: CASSITGGEQYF; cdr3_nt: TGTGCCAGCAGCATAACAGGGGGCGAGCAGTACTTC
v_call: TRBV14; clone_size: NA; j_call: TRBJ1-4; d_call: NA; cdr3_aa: CASRRGTATSSEKLFF; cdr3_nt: TGTGCCAGCAGGCGTGGGACGGCAACTTCGTCGGAAAAACTGTTTTTT